These T cell receptor beta chains were read from a single sample in a study of OX40 agonist ivuxolimab in advanced cancers. Assay used: immunoSEQ multiplex PCR; TCRdb lists only in-frame clones, some missing. The sample includes about 98,000 clones, 90% to 95% of them seen just once. Specimen: CD4+ or CD8+ T cells sorted from blood, collected in a trial of the OX40 agonist ivuxolimab. The receptors were sampled from an adult with an advanced solid tumor such as melanoma, head and neck, liver or kidney cancer. CDR3s include the opening cysteine and the closing phenylalanine or tryptophan. D genes are given only for firm matches. Expanded clones get a size class; other rows say once, few or many, or leave the size out.

TRBV10-1	-	TRBJ1-5	-	CANTLGGGQPQHF	TGCGCCAACACCCTGGGGGGGGGCCAGCCCCAGCATTTT
TRBV29-1	-	TRBJ1-5	-	CSAHRDWNSNQPQHF	TGCAGCGCACACCGGGACTGGAATAGCAATCAGCCCCAGCATTTT
TRBV2	TRBD2	TRBJ2-3	-	CASSRHSGISSDTQYF	TGTGCCAGCAGCCGACATAGCGGGATCTCATCAGATACGCAGTATTTT
TRBV28	-	TRBJ2-3	once	CASSLLGGTDTQYF	TGTGCCAGCAGTTTGTTGGGAGGCACAGATACGCAGTATTTT
TRBV30	-	TRBJ2-1	-	CAWSSDGYNEQFF	TGTGCCTGGAGTTCCGACGGATACAATGAGCAGTTCTTC
TRBV4-2	-	TRBJ1-3	-	CASSQVNSENTIYF	TGTGCCAGCAGCCAAGTAAATAGTGAAAACACCATATATTTT
TRBV6-6	-	TRBJ1-6	-	CASTLGRENSPLHF	TGTGCCAGCACCTTGGGACGGGAAAATTCACCCCTCCACTTT
TRBV30	TRBD1	TRBJ1-2	-	CAWSPNSDRADYGYTF	TGTGCCTGGAGTCCCAACTCGGACAGGGCAGACTATGGCTACACCTTC
TRBV30	-	TRBJ1-4	once	CAWNRGADNEKLFF	TGTGCCTGGAATCGGGGGGCTGATAATGAAAAACTGTTTTTT
TRBV6-5	-	TRBJ2-7	once	CASSYRLEVSEQYF	TGTGCCAGCAGTTACAGGCTAGAGGTTTCCGAGCAGTACTTC
TRBV28	TRBD1	TRBJ2-7	-	CASRTGPYEQYF	TGTGCCAGTAGGACAGGGCCCTACGAGCAGTACTTC
TRBV19	-	TRBJ1-1	-	CASSRGSLEAFF	TGTGCCAGTAGTAGGGGGAGCCTTGAAGCTTTCTTT
TRBV27	-	TRBJ2-3	-	CASSLQLTDTQYF	TGTGCCAGCAGTCTCCAGCTCACAGATACGCAGTATTTT
TRBV7-9	TRBD1	TRBJ2-1	once	CASSFLGTGGKGDEQFF	TGTGCCAGCAGCTTCCTGGGGACAGGGGGTAAGGGGGATGAGCAGTTCTTC
TRBV28	-	TRBJ2-2	-	CASSFFLRAGELFF	TGTGCCAGCAGTTTTTTTTTGAGGGCTGGGGAGCTGTTTTTT
TRBV28	TRBD1	TRBJ1-5	-	CASRLTGSRNQPQHF	TGTGCCAGCAGACTGACAGGGTCGCGCAATCAGCCCCAGCATTTT
TRBV5-8	TRBD1	TRBJ2-5	-	CASSLEGTGDAETQYF	TGTGCCAGCAGCTTGGAGGGGACAGGTGACGCGGAGACCCAGTACTTC
TRBV4-3	TRBD1	TRBJ2-7	-	CASSRRTGDEQYF	TGCGCCAGCAGCCGAAGGACAGGGGACGAGCAGTACTTC
TRBV7-2	-	TRBJ2-3	once	CASSLVHYSTDTQYF	TGTGCCAGCAGCTTAGTTCACTATAGCACGGATACGCAGTATTTT
TRBV5-1	-	TRBJ1-1	-	CASSFERGALGTEAFF	TGCGCCAGCAGCTTCGAGAGGGGCGCGTTGGGCACTGAAGCTTTCTTT
TRBV28	-	TRBJ2-1	-	CASEGGGPHEQFF	TGTGCCAGCGAGGGGGGGGGCCCTCATGAGCAGTTCTTC
TRBV19	-	TRBJ2-7	-	CASSIQGRSTYEQYF	TGTGCCAGTAGTATTCAGGGGCGATCGACCTACGAGCAGTACTTC
TRBV6-5	TRBD1	TRBJ2-7	-	CASSYSGRTGGYEQYF	TGTGCCAGCAGTTACTCGGGCAGGACAGGGGGATATGAGCAGTACTTC
TRBV5-1	-	TRBJ1-1	-	CASSLMGGVNTEAFF	TGCGCCAGCAGCTTGATGGGAGGGGTGAACACTGAAGCTTTCTTT
TRBV4-3	TRBD1	TRBJ1-2	-	CASSQVRDRGYGYTF	TGCGCCAGCAGCCAAGTGAGGGACAGGGGCTATGGCTACACCTTC
TRBV19	-	TRBJ2-1	-	CASSLAGLENEQFF	TGTGCCAGTAGTTTGGCGGGGCTGGAGAATGAGCAGTTCTTC
TRBV19	-	TRBJ1-5	-	CASSTRRDLNQPQHF	TGTGCCAGTAGTACGAGACGGGACCTAAATCAGCCCCAGCATTTT
TRBV28	-	TRBJ2-6	-	CASSSGANVLTF	TGTGCCAGCAGTTCCGGGGCCAACGTCCTGACTTTC
TRBV2	TRBD1	TRBJ1-5	-	CASSLGDRGRGDQPQHF	TGTGCCAGCAGTCTGGGGGACAGGGGAAGGGGAGATCAGCCCCAGCATTTT
TRBV5-1	-	TRBJ1-1	-	CASSLVGDNTEAFF	TGCGCCAGCAGCTTGGTTGGGGACAACACTGAAGCTTTCTTT
TRBV28	-	TRBJ1-5	-	CASRFNSNQPQHF	TGTGCCAGCAGATTTAACAGCAATCAGCCCCAGCATTTT
TRBV30	TRBD1	TRBJ1-6	-	CAWSVGDRNSPLHF	TGTGCCTGGAGTGTGGGGGACAGGAATTCACCCCTCCACTTT
TRBV30	TRBD1	TRBJ1-6	-	CAWRETGAEGSPLHF	TGTGCCTGGAGGGAAACAGGGGCTGAGGGTTCACCCCTCCACTTT
TRBV9	-	TRBJ2-2	-	CASSPAGHRTGELFF	TGTGCCAGCAGCCCCGCGGGACACCGCACCGGGGAGCTGTTTTTT
TRBV7-2	-	TRBJ1-3	-	CASSWVSPGNTIYF	TGTGCCAGCAGCTGGGTTAGTCCTGGAAACACCATATATTTT
TRBV28	-	TRBJ1-5	-	CASSSYQPQHF	TGTGCCAGCAGTTCTTATCAGCCCCAGCATTTT
TRBV6-6	-	TRBJ2-5	-	CASSRGTQETQYF	TGTGCCAGCAGCCGAGGGACCCAGGAGACCCAGTACTTC
TRBV5-8	TRBD2	TRBJ2-7	-	CASSFSPSGRSYEQYF	TGTGCCAGCAGCTTCTCCCCTAGCGGTCGCTCCTACGAGCAGTACTTC
TRBV4-3	-	TRBJ2-5	-	CASSPPGGAEIQETQYF	TGCGCCAGCAGCCCCCCCGGGGGAGCGGAGATACAAGAGACCCAGTACTTC
TRBV6-6	TRBD1	TRBJ2-5	-	CASIHPGQGKETQYF	TGTGCCAGCATCCACCCGGGACAGGGAAAGGAGACCCAGTACTTC
TRBV18	TRBD1	TRBJ2-1	-	CASSPPQGDGGNEQFF	TGTGCCAGCTCACCACCGCAGGGGGATGGGGGCAATGAGCAGTTCTTC
TRBV30	TRBD2	TRBJ2-1	-	CAWSLAGGPYNEQFF	TGTGCCTGGAGTTTAGCGGGGGGGCCTTACAATGAGCAGTTCTTC
TRBV28	-	TRBJ2-3	-	CASSSWRPTDTQYF	TGTGCCAGCAGTTCGTGGAGGCCCACAGATACGCAGTATTTT
TRBV15	-	TRBJ2-1	-	CATSRDLGPYNEQFF	TGTGCCACCAGCAGAGATTTGGGCCCCTACAATGAGCAGTTCTTC
TRBV7-3	TRBD2	TRBJ2-1	-	CASSGTSGRGEQFF	TGTGCCAGCAGTGGGACTAGCGGGAGAGGTGAGCAGTTCTTC
TRBV19	-	TRBJ1-2	-	CASSNPLDTNGYTF	TGTGCCAGTAGTAACCCCTTGGACACGAATGGCTACACCTTC
TRBV30	TRBD1	TRBJ1-5	-	CAWSPGGGNQPQHF	TGTGCCTGGAGTCCAGGGGGCGGCAATCAGCCCCAGCATTTT
TRBV6-6	-	TRBJ1-2	-	CASSRTVNYGYTF	TGTGCCAGCAGTCGGACGGTAAACTATGGCTACACCTTC